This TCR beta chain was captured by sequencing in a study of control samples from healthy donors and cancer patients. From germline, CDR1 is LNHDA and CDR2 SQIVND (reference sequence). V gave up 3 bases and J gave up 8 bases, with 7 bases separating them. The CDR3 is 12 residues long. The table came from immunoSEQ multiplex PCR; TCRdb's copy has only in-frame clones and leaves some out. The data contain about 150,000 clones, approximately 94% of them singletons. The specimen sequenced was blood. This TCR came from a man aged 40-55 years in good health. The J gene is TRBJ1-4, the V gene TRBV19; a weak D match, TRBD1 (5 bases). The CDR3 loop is CASSMWDEKLFF. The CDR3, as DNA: TGTGCCAGTAGTATGTGGGACGAAAAACTGTTTTTT.